Listed below are T cell receptor beta chains from one sample, sequenced in a study of blood T cell repertoires in COVID-19. Method: immunoSEQ multiplex PCR; TCRdb's copy keeps in-frame clones and lacks some. In the table there are about 220,000 clones, more than 80% of which are singletons. Sequenced: PBMCs or T cells enriched from blood (not recorded which). Receptors originate from a woman under 30 in a cohort exposed to, infected with or recovered from COVID-19 (not recorded which). Each CDR3 is given with its conserved first and last residue. Each record gives: clone size, D gene, V gene, J gene, CDR3 DNA, CDR3 protein. The D gene is left open where the match is weak. Not all rows give a size; the values are once, few, many and, for expanded clones, a class.

abundance: -; d_gene: -; v_gene: TRBV6-5; j_gene: TRBJ1-3; CDR3nt: TGTGCCAGCAGTTCCCGGAGACTCGACTCTGGAAACACCATATATTTT; CDR3aa: CASSSRRLDSGNTIYF
abundance: -; d_gene: -; v_gene: TRBV29-1; j_gene: TRBJ2-3; CDR3nt: TGCAGCGCCCCAACCGAGGTTACGCAGTATTTT; CDR3aa: CSAPTEVTQYF
abundance: -; d_gene: -; v_gene: TRBV29-1; j_gene: TRBJ1-1; CDR3nt: TGCAGCGGCGTGGGGCCTGACAGGACTGAAGCTTTCTTT; CDR3aa: CSGVGPDRTEAFF
abundance: -; d_gene: -; v_gene: TRBV30; j_gene: TRBJ1-4; CDR3nt: TGTGCCTGGAGTGTATTGGGAGTGGGGACTAATGAAAAACTGTTTTTT; CDR3aa: CAWSVLGVGTNEKLFF
abundance: few; d_gene: -; v_gene: TRBV11-3; j_gene: TRBJ1-2; CDR3nt: TGTGCCAGCAGCCCCCCCGGGTTACCCTATGGCTACACCTTC; CDR3aa: CASSPPGLPYGYTF
abundance: -; d_gene: -; v_gene: TRBV2; j_gene: TRBJ1-6; CDR3nt: TGTGCCAGCAGTCCCGGAGGTTCACCCCTCCACTTT; CDR3aa: CASSPGGSPLHF
abundance: -; d_gene: -; v_gene: TRBV5-6; j_gene: TRBJ2-1; CDR3nt: TGTGCCAGCAGCGCCCCTCAGGGGCTGACGGCCTACAATGAGCAGTTCTTC; CDR3aa: CASSAPQGLTAYNEQFF
abundance: -; d_gene: TRBD2; v_gene: TRBV2; j_gene: TRBJ2-3; CDR3nt: TGTGCCAGCAGTTTTAGCGGGGCTAGCACATATACGCAGTATTTT; CDR3aa: CASSFSGASTYTQYF
abundance: -; d_gene: TRBD1; v_gene: TRBV25-1; j_gene: TRBJ1-2; CDR3nt: TGTGCCAGCAGTAACAGGGGGCTTCGCTATGGCTACACCTTC; CDR3aa: CASSNRGLRYGYTF
abundance: -; d_gene: TRBD2; v_gene: TRBV6-5; j_gene: TRBJ2-3; CDR3nt: TGTGCCAGCAGTTACGGTAGCGGGAGCACAGATACGCAGTATTTT; CDR3aa: CASSYGSGSTDTQYF
abundance: -; d_gene: TRBD1; v_gene: TRBV6-5; j_gene: TRBJ2-7; CDR3nt: TGTGCCAGCAGTTCCCCCGAACAGGGGGCTACCTACGAGCAGTACTTC; CDR3aa: CASSSPEQGATYEQYF
abundance: -; d_gene: -; v_gene: TRBV11-2; j_gene: TRBJ1-5; CDR3nt: TGTGCCAGCAGCTTAAAAAGCCCCCCCCCAGGGCTCGGTCAGCCCCAGCATTTT; CDR3aa: CASSLKSPPPGLGQPQHF
abundance: -; d_gene: TRBD2; v_gene: TRBV6-1; j_gene: TRBJ2-1; CDR3nt: TGTGCCAGCAGTGGAGAGCGGGGGGGCCAGAGCTTGGGGAGTGAGCAGTTCTTC; CDR3aa: CASSGERGGQSLGSEQFF
abundance: -; d_gene: TRBD2; v_gene: TRBV5-1; j_gene: TRBJ2-7; CDR3nt: TGCGCCAGCAGCTTGCGGACTAGCGGCTACGAGCAGTACTTC; CDR3aa: CASSLRTSGYEQYF
abundance: -; d_gene: TRBD1; v_gene: TRBV27; j_gene: TRBJ2-7; CDR3nt: TGTGCCAGCAGTTCCCCCCGCAGGGGGCCCTACAGCTCCTACGAGCAGTACTTC; CDR3aa: CASSSPRRGPYSSYEQYF
abundance: -; d_gene: -; v_gene: TRBV19; j_gene: TRBJ1-6; CDR3nt: TGTGCCAGTAGTCTCCTGGGACTTGTTACTGATAATTCACCCCTCCACTTT; CDR3aa: CASSLLGLVTDNSPLHF
abundance: -; d_gene: -; v_gene: TRBV10-2; j_gene: TRBJ2-7; CDR3nt: TGCGCCAGCAGTGAGTCGAGCCAGGGAGGCTACGAGCAGTACTTC; CDR3aa: CASSESSQGGYEQYF
abundance: -; d_gene: -; v_gene: TRBV10-2; j_gene: TRBJ2-1; CDR3nt: TGCGCCAGCAGTACGACTGGTTACAATGAGCAGTTCTTC; CDR3aa: CASSTTGYNEQFF
abundance: -; d_gene: -; v_gene: TRBV28; j_gene: TRBJ1-3; CDR3nt: TGTGCCAGCAGTTGGTTACAGGGTGACACCATATATTTT; CDR3aa: CASSWLQGDTIYF
abundance: -; d_gene: -; v_gene: TRBV11-2; j_gene: TRBJ2-7; CDR3nt: TGTGCCAGCAGCTTACAGACAGGACATAGACGTGAGCAGTACTTC; CDR3aa: CASSLQTGHRREQYF
abundance: -; d_gene: TRBD1; v_gene: TRBV18; j_gene: TRBJ2-1; CDR3nt: TGTGCCAGCTCACCCCCGGGACAGGGTCCATACAATGAGCAGTTCTTC; CDR3aa: CASSPPGQGPYNEQFF
abundance: -; d_gene: TRBD2; v_gene: TRBV29-1; j_gene: TRBJ2-1; CDR3nt: TGCAGCGTTGAACTAGGTAGCGGGAGCTCCTACAATGAGCAGTTCTTC; CDR3aa: CSVELGSGSSYNEQFF
abundance: -; d_gene: -; v_gene: TRBV4-1; j_gene: TRBJ2-1; CDR3nt: TGCGCCAGCAGCCAAGGAGCCCAGCGGGTTGAGCAGTTCTTC; CDR3aa: CASSQGAQRVEQFF
abundance: -; d_gene: TRBD1; v_gene: TRBV6-1; j_gene: TRBJ1-5; CDR3nt: TGTGCCAGCAGTGCCCGGGACAGGGGGCTTGATAGCAATCAGCCCCAGCATTTT; CDR3aa: CASSARDRGLDSNQPQHF